The source of this T cell receptor beta chain is a study of patients and donors after allogeneic stem cell transplantation. V lost 6 bases and J lost 2, with 19 bases in between. CDR1 is SQVTM, CDR2 ANQGSEA, per germline. CDR3 size: 16 residues. A single record per CDR3 protein comes from TCRdb applying MiXCR to the RT-PCR reads. Here the sample spans some 880,000 distinct CDR3 sequences, 15% to 20% being singletons. This clonotype was seen only a few times. Sample: blood, either unsorted or a sorted T cell fraction (not recorded which). The sequence was obtained from a human donor who was either an allogeneic HSCT recipient or a stem cell or donor lymphocyte infusion donor (not recorded which). It is not recorded whose cells these are; they may come from a transplant donor. V and J are TRBV29-1 and TRBJ2-2; D is unresolved. CDR3 protein: CSVRVSISPNTGELFF. For the CDR3, the DNA is TGCAGCGTCCGAGTCTCAATAAGCCCCAACACCGGGGAGCTGTTTTTT.